This record covers a single TCR beta chain. The V end lost 5 bases, the J end lost 5 bases, and 7 bases lay between the germline ends. Looked up from germline, CDR1 is SEHNR and CDR2 is FQNEAQ (reference sequence). The CDR3 is made up of 12 amino acids. Methods used by the authors: From reference gene primer amplification, estimates of nucleated cell counts were derived. The data were produced by immunoSEQ multiplex PCR, yet TCRdb's version contains in-frame clones alone and is incomplete. The V and J calls and the clone size are those of that table, but D and trimming were determined from the DNA. The data show roughly 230,000 clones, 70% to 90% seen once. The sample belongs to a study of blood T cell repertoires in COVID-19. Study background: Acute-phase and convalescent COVID-19 samples originated in the United States, Italy and Spain.

The V gene is TRBV7-9, the J gene TRBJ1-5; D uncertain. The source of this sequence is a man aged 35-49 years with acute or convalescent COVID-19. Sequencing input: peripheral blood. CDR3 bases: TGTGCCAGCAGCCTGGGAGATCAGCCCCAGCATTTT. Its protein product is CASSLGDQPQHF.